Following are 17 T cell receptor beta chains from one sample sequenced in a study of brain T cells in children with intractable seizures. The repertoire was sequenced with immunoSEQ multiplex PCR; TCRdb's copy has only in-frame clones and lacks some. The sample consists of more than 40,000 clones, around nine tenths of them appearing once. Sequences were derived from peripheral blood, sampled at surgery. The source is a girl aged 2-10 years with tuberous sclerosis and intractable seizures.

This chain joins TRBV27 and TRBJ1-1; 7 bases agree with TRBD1. CDR3 length: 14 amino acids. With V trimmed by 5 bases and J by 1 base, 4 bases remained unmatched. Germline V lookup: CDR1 MNHEY, CDR2 SMNVEV (reference sequence). The CDR3 sequence: CASSTRTGNTEAFF. DNA for the CDR3: TGTGCCAGCAGTACCCGGACAGGGAACACTGAAGCTTTCTTT.

This chain links TRBV10-3 with TRBJ2-1, with 9 bases that match TRBD2. Unmatched junction bases numbered 9, after V lost 0 bases and J lost 9 bases. Germline assignment: CDR1 ENHRY and CDR2 SYGVKD. This CDR3 spans 16 amino acids. Here the CDR3 DNA reads TGTGCCATCAGTGAGTCGGCGGGGGGGCCCCTCGGTGAGCAGTTCTTC. As protein: CAISESAGGPLGEQFF.

This rearrangement joins TRBV10-3 to TRBJ1-2; 8 bases map to TRBD1. The CDR3 consists of 15 residues. The V gene end was trimmed by 6 bases and the J gene end by 2 bases; junction bases not matched to a gene: 8. Germline CDR1 reads ENHRY; CDR2 reads SYGVKD. CDR3 nucleotides: TGTGCCATCAGCTCTAGTGGGACAGGCAACTATGGCTACACCTTC. Translated, it gives CAISSSGTGNYGYTF.

The chain has TRBV7-9 and TRBJ1-2, with D hard to call. The CDR3 runs to 16 residues. Trimming removed 1 base at V and 0 bases at J, with 12 bases between. Looked up from germline, CDR1 is SEHNR and CDR2 is FQNEAQ (reference sequence). The DNA of the CDR3 is TGTGCCAGCAGCTTAGTCACGGCCCCAACTAACTATGGCTACACCTTC. Translation gives CASSLVTAPTNYGYTF. Supplemented by reference TRBV7-9 and TRBJ1-2, the full variable domain reads DTGVSQNPRHKITKRGQNVTFRCDPISEHNRLYWYRQTLGQGPEFLTYFQNEAQLEKSRLLSDRFSAERPKGSFSTLEIQRTEQGDSAMYLCASSLVTAPTNYGYTFGSGTRLTVV.

This chain connects TRBV6-1 to TRBJ1-1; a possible D gene is TRBD1 (5 bases). CDR1 MNHNS and CDR2 SASEGT come from the germline V gene. V gave up 1 base and J gave up 0 bases, with 12 bases separating them. This CDR3 has 16 amino acids. CDR3 coding DNA: TGTGCCAGCAGTGAAGGGGGGGTAGGGATGAACACTGAAGCTTTCTTT. It translates to CASSEGGVGMNTEAFF.

The V call is TRBV9, the J call TRBJ2-1; 11 bases are a match to TRBD2. The V gene end was trimmed by 8 bases and the J gene end by 6 bases; junction bases not matched to a gene: 4. Germline V gives CDR1 SGDLS, CDR2 YYNGEE. The CDR3 totals 13 residues. CDR3 in DNA: TGTGCCAGTGGTAGCGGGGGGGCCAATGAGCAGTTCTTC. It codes for CASGSGGANEQFF.

About this clone itself: The sample contains more than one DNA sequence encoding this CDR3. The chain recombines TRBV6-1 with TRBJ2-7; D is uncertain. Germline V gives CDR1 MNHNS, CDR2 SASEGT. The V gene lost 1 base and the J gene lost 2 bases, with 6 bases spanning the gap. The CDR3 length is 13 residues. CDR3 sequence (DNA): TGTGCCAGCAGTGAAGGCAGAGCCTACGAGCAGTACTTC. Encoded protein: CASSEGRAYEQYF.

This rearrangement joins TRBV2 to TRBJ2-7, with D hard to call. V lost 7 bases, J lost 0 bases, and 7 bases lay in between. CDR1 is SNHLY, CDR2 FYNNEI, per germline. CDR3 length: 12 residues. The chain's CDR3 is CASTGSSYEQYF. The CDR3 nucleotides are TGTGCCAGCACCGGCAGCTCCTACGAGCAGTACTTC.

The genes are TRBV21-1 and TRBJ2-3; the table's D call, TRBD2, has no DNA check behind it. TRBV21-1 is a known pseudogene. This CDR3 has 17 amino acids. CDR3 sequence (DNA): TGTGCCAGCAGCAAAGAACCAGCGGGGGGGAGGTCAGATACGCAGTATTTT. It is translated as CASSKEPAGGRSDTQYF.

This chain links TRBV5-1 with TRBJ2-5; TRBD2 is a possible D gene (6 bases). The V gene's germline CDR1 is SGHRS and CDR2 YFSETQ. CDR3 length equals 14 residues. Trimming left V 5 bases short and J 2 bases short, with 13 bases between. CDR3 bases: TGCGCCAGCAGTGTGGGGGGAGATCAAGAGACCCAGTACTTC. It yields the protein CASSVGGDQETQYF.

The chain carries TRBV7-2 and TRBJ2-5; D gene ambiguous. V lost 4 bases and J lost 2, with 14 bases in between. Germline V gives CDR1 SGHTA, CDR2 FQGNSA. The CDR3 runs 15 residues. CDR3 residues: CASSSSGKPQETQYF. The CDR3 bases are TGTGCCAGCAGCTCCTCTGGGAAGCCACAAGAGACCCAGTACTTC.

The chain couples TRBV5-1 to TRBJ1-2; D not resolved. Trimming shortened V by 0 bases and J by 1 base, and 4 bases separated the two germline ends. This CDR3 is 13 amino acids long. Germline-derived CDR1 and CDR2 are SGHRS and YFSETQ. This CDR3 reads CASSLDSNYGYTF. The DNA of the CDR3 is TGCGCCAGCAGCTTGGACAGTAACTATGGCTACACCTTC.

V gene TRBV2 combines with J gene TRBJ1-1; tentatively, D is TRBD1 (5 bases). Between the trimmed V and J ends, which lost 8 bases and 4 bases, there was a span of 8 bases. CDR3 size: 11 residues. Looked up from germline, CDR1 is SNHLY and CDR2 is FYNNEI. The CDR3 loop is CASEGVTEAFF. CDR3 DNA sequence: TGTGCCAGCGAAGGGGTCACTGAAGCTTTCTTT.

The genes are TRBV7-2 and TRBJ1-5; D is possibly TRBD1 (6 bases). The CDR3 loop spans 15 amino acids. V lost 1 base and J 9 bases, leaving 16 bases between the germline ends. Germline V gene sequence: CDR1 SGHTA, CDR2 FQGNSA. CDR3 in amino acids: CASSLEGTKGWPQHF. As DNA, the CDR3 is TGTGCCAGCAGCTTAGAGGGGACAAAAGGATGGCCCCAGCATTTT.

The chain employs TRBV2 and TRBJ2-2; tentatively, D is TRBD1 or TRBD2 (6 bases each). CDR1 and CDR2 from the germline V gene are SNHLY and FYNNEI. V gave up 6 bases and J gave up 2 bases, with 13 bases separating them. The CDR3 covers 15 residues. CDR3 residues: CASRGGRANTGELFF. In nucleotides, the CDR3 is TGTGCCAGCAGGGGGGGCAGGGCTAACACCGGGGAGCTGTTTTTT.

This clone has more than one count but fewer than ten. This chain joins TRBV7-3 and TRBJ2-3; perhaps D is TRBD1 or TRBD2 (5 bases each). V lost 2 bases to trimming and J lost 8 bases, with 17 bases between them. Germline V CDR1 and CDR2: SGHTA, FQGTGA. This CDR3 has 15 amino acids. The CDR3: CASSLSMAGGGTQYF. CDR3 in DNA: TGTGCCAGCAGCTTATCCATGGCAGGTGGGGGTACGCAGTATTTT.

The CDR3 spells CATRSTGSSKRGTEAFF. The CDR3 bases are TGCGCCACCCGTTCGACAGGATCGTCTAAGCGGGGCACTGAAGCTTTCTTT. The rearrangement uses TRBV10-2 and TRBJ1-1, with a possible D match to TRBD1 (6 bases). The CDR3 spans 17 residues. CDR1 and CDR2 from the germline V gene are WSHSY and SAAADI. Trimming removed 10 bases from V and 4 bases from J, with 28 bases in between.